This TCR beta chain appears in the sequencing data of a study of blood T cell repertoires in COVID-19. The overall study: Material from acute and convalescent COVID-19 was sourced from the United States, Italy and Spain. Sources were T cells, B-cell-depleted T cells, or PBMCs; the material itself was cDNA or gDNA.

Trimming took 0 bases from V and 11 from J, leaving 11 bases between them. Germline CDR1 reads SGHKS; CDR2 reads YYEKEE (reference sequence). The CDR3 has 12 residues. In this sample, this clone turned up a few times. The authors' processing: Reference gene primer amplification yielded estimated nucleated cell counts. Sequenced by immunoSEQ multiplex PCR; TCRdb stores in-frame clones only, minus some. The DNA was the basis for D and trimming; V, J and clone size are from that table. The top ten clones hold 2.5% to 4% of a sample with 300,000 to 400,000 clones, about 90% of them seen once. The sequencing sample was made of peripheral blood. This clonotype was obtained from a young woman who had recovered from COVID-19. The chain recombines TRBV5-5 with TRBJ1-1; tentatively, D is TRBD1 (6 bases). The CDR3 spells CASSLVGAYAFF. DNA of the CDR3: TGTGCCAGCAGCTTGGTGGGGGCTTATGCTTTCTTT.